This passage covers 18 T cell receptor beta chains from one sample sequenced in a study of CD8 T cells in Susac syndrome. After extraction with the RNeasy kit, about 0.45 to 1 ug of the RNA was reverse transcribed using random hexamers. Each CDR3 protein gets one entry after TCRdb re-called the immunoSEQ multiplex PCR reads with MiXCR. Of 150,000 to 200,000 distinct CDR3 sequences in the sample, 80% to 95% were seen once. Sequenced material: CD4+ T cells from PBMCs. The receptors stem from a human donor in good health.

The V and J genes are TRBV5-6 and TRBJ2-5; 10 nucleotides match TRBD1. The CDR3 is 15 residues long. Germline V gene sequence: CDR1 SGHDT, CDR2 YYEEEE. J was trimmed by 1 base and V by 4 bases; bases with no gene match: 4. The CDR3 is CASSPGTGVQETQYF. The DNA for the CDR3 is TGTGCCAGCAGCCCCGGGACAGGGGTCCAAGAGACCCAGTACTTC.

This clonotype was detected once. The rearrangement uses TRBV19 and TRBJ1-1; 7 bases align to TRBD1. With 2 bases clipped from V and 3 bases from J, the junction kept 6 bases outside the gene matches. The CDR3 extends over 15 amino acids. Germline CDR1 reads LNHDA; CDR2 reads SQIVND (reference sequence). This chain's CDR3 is CASSISGTVYTEAFF. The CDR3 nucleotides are TGTGCCAGTAGTATATCCGGGACAGTATACACTGAAGCTTTCTTT. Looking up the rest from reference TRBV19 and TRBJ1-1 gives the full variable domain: DGGITQSPKYLFRKEGQNVTLSCEQNLNHDAMYWYRQDPGQGLRLIYYSQIVNDFQKGDIAEGYSVSREKKESFPLTVTSAQKNPTAFYLCASSISGTVYTEAFFGQGTRLTVV.

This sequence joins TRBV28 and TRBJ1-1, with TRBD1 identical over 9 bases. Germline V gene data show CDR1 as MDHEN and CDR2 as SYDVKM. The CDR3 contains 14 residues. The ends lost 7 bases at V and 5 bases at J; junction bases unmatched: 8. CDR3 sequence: CASNTGGAGTEAFF. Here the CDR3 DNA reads TGTGCCAGCAATACAGGGGGCGCGGGGACTGAAGCTTTCTTT. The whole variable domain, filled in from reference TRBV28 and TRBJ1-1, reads DVKVTQSSRYLVKRTGEKVFLECVQDMDHENMFWYRQDPGLGLRLIYFSYDVKMKEKGDIPEGYSVSREKKERFSLILESASTNQTSMYLCASNTGGAGTEAFFGQGTRLTVV.

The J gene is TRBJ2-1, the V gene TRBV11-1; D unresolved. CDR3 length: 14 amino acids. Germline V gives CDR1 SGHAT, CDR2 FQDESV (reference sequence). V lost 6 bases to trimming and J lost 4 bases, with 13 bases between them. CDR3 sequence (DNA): TGTGCCAGCAGTGTTCAACGCGTTTACAATGAGCAGTTCTTC. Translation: CASSVQRVYNEQFF.

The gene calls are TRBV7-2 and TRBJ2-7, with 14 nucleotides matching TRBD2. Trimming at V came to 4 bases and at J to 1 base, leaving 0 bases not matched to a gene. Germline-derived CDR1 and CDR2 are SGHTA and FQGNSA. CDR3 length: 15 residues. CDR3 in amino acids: CASSWTSGGSYEQYF. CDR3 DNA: TGTGCCAGCAGCTGGACTAGCGGGGGGTCCTACGAGCAGTACTTC.

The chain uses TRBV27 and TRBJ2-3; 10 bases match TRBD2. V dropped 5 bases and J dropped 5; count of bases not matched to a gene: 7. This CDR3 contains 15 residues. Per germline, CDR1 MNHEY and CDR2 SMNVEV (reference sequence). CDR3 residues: CASSPQRGGLDTQYF. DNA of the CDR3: TGTGCCAGCAGTCCTCAGCGGGGGGGCCTAGATACGCAGTATTTT.

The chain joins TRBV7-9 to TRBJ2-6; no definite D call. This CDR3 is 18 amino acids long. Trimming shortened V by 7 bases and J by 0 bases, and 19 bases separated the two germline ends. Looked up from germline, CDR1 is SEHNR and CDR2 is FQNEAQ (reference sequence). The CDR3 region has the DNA TGTGCCAGCACCAACGAGGTCAGGAGACTCTCTGGGGCCAACGTCCTGACTTTC. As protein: CASTNEVRRLSGANVLTF.

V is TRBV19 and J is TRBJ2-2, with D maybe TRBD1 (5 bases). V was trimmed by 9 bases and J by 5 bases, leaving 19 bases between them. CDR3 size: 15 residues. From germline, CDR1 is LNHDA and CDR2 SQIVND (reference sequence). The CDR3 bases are TGTGCCAGCGCCCTACAGGTTTTTGGGACCGGGGAGCTGTTTTTT. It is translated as CASALQVFGTGELFF.

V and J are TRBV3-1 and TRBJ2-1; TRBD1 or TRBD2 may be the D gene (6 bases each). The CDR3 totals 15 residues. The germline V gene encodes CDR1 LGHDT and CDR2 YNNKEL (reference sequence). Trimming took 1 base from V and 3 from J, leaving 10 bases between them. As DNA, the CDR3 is TGTGCCAGCAGCCAAGGAGGGGGGTTCTACAATGAGCAGTTCTTC. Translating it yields CASSQGGGFYNEQFF.

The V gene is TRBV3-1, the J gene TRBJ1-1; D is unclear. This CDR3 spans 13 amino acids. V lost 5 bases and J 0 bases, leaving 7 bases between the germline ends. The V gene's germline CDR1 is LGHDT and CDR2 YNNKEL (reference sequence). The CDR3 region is CASSARVNTEAFF. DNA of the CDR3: TGTGCCAGCAGCGCTCGAGTGAACACTGAAGCTTTCTTT.

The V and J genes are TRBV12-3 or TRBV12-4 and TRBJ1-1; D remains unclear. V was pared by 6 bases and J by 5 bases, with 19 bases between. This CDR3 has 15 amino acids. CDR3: CASRLAGGKATEAFF. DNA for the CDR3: TGTGCCAGCAGACTTGCAGGCGGGAAGGCGACTGAAGCTTTCTTT.

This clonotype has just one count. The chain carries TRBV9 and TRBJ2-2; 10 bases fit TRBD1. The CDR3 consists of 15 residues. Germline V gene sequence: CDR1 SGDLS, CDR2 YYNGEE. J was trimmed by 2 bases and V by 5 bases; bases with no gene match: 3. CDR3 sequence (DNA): TGTGCCAGCAGGCGGACAGGGGGAAACACCGGGGAGCTGTTTTTT. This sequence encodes CASRRTGGNTGELFF.

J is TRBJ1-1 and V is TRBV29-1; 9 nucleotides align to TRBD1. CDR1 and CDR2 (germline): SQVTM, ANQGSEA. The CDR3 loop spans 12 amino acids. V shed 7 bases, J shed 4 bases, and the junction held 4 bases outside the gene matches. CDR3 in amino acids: CSAQGAGTEAFF. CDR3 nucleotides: TGCAGCGCACAGGGGGCCGGCACTGAAGCTTTCTTT.

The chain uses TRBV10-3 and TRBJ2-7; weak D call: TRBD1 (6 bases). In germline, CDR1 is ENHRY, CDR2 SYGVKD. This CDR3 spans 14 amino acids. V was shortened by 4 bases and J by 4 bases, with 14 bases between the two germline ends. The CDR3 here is CAISAGQLPYEQYF. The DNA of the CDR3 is TGTGCCATCAGTGCCGGACAGTTGCCTTACGAGCAGTACTTC.

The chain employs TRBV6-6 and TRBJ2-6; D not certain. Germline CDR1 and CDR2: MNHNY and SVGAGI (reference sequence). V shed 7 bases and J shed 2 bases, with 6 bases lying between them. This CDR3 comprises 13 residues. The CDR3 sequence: CASIRPGANVLTF. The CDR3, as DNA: TGTGCCAGCATCCGTCCTGGGGCCAACGTCCTGACTTTC.

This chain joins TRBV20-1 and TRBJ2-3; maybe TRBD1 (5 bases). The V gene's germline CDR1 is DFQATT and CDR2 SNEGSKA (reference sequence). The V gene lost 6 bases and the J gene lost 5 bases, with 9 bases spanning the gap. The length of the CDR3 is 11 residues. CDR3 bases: TGCAGTGCCGTTCAGGGAGATACGCAGTATTTT. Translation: CSAVQGDTQYF.

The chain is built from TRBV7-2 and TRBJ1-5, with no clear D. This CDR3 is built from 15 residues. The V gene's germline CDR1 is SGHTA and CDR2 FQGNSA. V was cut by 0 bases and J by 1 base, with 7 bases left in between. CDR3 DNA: TGTGCCAGCAGCTTAGCGGGTCTCAGCAATCAGCCCCAGCATTTT. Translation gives CASSLAGLSNQPQHF.

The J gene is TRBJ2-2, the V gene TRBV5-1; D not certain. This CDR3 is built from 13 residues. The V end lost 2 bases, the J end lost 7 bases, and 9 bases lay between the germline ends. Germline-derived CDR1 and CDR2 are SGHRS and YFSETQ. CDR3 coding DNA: TGCGCCAGCAGCTTAGACAAGATCGGGGAGCTGTTTTTT. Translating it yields CASSLDKIGELFF.